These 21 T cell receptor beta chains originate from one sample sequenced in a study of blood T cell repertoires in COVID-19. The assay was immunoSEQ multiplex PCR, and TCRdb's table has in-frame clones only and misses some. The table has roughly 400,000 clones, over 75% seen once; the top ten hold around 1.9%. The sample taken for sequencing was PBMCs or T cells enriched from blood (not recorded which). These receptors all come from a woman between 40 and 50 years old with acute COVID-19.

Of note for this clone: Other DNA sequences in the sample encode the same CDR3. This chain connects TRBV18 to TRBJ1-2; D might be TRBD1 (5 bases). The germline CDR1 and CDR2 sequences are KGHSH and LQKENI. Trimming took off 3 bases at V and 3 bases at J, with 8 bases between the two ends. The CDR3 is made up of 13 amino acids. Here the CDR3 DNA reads TGTGCCAGCTCACCCCCAGGGTACTATGGCTACACCTTC. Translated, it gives CASSPPGYYGYTF.

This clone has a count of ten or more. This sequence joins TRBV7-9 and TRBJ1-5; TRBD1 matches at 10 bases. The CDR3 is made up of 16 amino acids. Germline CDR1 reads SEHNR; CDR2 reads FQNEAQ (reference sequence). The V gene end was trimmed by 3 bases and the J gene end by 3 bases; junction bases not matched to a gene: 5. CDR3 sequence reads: CASSLGDRGLNQPQHF. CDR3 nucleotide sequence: TGTGCCAGCAGCTTGGGGGACAGGGGCCTCAATCAGCCCCAGCATTTT.

The CDR3: CASSRGVYNEQFF. For the CDR3, the DNA is TGTGCCAGCAGCCGCGGGGTCTACAATGAGCAGTTCTTC. V and J are TRBV12-3 or TRBV12-4 and TRBJ2-1; the D gene is possibly TRBD2 (6 bases). The V gene lost 6 bases and the J gene lost 3 bases, with 9 bases spanning the gap. The CDR3 extends over 13 amino acids.

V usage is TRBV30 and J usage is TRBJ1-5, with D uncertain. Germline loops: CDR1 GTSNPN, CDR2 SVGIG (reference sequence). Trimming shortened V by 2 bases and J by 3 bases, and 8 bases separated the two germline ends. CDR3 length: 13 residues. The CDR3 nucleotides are TGTGCCTGGAGTAGTCAGAACAATCAGCCCCAGCATTTT. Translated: CAWSSQNNQPQHF.

The CDR3 DNA sequence: TGTGCCAGCAGTCCACAGGGAAGGCAGCCCCAGCATTTT. Protein: CASSPQGRQPQHF. This chain uses TRBV6-5 with TRBJ1-5; tentatively, D is TRBD1 (6 bases). The germline CDR1 and CDR2 sequences are MNHEY and SVGAGI. Trimming removed 5 bases at V and 7 bases at J, with 12 bases between. This CDR3 is 13 amino acids long.

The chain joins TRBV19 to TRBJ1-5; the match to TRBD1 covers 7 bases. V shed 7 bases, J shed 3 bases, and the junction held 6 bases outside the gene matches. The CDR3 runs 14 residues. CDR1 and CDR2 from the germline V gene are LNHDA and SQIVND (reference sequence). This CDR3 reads CASKTGWSNQPQHF. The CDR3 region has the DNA TGTGCCAGTAAGACAGGGTGGTCCAATCAGCCCCAGCATTTT.

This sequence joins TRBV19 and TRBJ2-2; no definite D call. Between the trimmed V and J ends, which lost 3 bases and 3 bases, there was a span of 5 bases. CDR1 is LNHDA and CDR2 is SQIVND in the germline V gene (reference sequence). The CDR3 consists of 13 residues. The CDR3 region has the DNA TGTGCCAGTAGTATCTCCCACACCGGGGAGCTGTTTTTT. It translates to CASSISHTGELFF.

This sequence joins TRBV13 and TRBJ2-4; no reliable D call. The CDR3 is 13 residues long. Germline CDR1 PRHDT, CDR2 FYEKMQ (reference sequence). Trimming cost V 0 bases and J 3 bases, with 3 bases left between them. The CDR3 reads CASSLGSKNIQYF. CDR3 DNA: TGTGCCAGCAGCTTAGGGAGCAAAAACATTCAGTACTTC.

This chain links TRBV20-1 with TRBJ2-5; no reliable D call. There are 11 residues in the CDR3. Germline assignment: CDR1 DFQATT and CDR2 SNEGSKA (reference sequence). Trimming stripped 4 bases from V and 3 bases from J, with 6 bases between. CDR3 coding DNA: TGCAGTGCTAACAAGAAAGAGACCCAGTACTTC. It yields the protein CSANKKETQYF.

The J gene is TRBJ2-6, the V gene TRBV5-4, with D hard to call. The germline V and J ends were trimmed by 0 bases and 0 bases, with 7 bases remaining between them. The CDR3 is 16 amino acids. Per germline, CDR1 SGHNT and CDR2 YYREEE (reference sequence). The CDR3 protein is CASSLVSNSGANVLTF. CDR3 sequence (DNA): TGTGCCAGCAGCTTGGTTAGCAACTCTGGGGCCAACGTCCTGACTTTC.

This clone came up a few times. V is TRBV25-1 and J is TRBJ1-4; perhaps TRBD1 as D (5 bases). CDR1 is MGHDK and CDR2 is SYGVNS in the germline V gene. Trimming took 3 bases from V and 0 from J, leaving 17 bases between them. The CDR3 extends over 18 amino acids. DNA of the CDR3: TGTGCCAGCAGTGACCCCTTGACAGAACTCGCAACTAATGAAAAACTGTTTTTT. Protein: CASSDPLTELATNEKLFF.

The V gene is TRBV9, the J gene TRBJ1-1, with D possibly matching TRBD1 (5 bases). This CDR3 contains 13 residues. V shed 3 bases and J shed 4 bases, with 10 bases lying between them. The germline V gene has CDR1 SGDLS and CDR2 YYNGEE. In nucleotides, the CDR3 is TGTGCCAGCAGCGGTCAGGGTACCACTGAAGCTTTCTTT. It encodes CASSGQGTTEAFF.

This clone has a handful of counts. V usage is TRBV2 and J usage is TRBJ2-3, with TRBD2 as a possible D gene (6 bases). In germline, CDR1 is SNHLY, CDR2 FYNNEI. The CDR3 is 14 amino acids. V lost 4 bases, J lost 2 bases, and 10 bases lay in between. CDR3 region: CASSGAGYTDTQYF. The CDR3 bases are TGTGCCAGCAGTGGTGCGGGGTACACAGATACGCAGTATTTT.

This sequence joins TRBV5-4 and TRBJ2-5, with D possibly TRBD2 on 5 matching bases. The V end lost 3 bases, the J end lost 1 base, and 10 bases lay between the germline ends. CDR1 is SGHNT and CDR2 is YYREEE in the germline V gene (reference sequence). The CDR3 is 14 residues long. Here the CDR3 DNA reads TGTGCCAGCAGCTCGGCCGGGATCCAAGAGACCCAGTACTTC. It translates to CASSSAGIQETQYF.

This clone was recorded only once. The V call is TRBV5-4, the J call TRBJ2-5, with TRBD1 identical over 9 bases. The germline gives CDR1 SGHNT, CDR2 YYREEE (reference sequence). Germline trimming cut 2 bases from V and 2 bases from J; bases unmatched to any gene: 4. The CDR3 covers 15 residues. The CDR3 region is CASSFWTGVQETQYF. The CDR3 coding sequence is TGTGCCAGCAGCTTCTGGACAGGGGTGCAAGAGACCCAGTACTTC.

The CDR3 region is CSVAQGNQPQHF. CDR3 sequence (DNA): TGCAGCGTTGCACAGGGGAATCAGCCCCAGCATTTT. This chain links TRBV29-1 with TRBJ1-5; TRBD1 matches 7 bases. The CDR3 spans 12 residues. V lost 4 bases to trimming and J lost 4 bases; unmatched junction nucleotides: 1. Germline assignment: CDR1 SQVTM and CDR2 ANQGSEA. The variable domain in full, completed from reference TRBV29-1 and TRBJ1-5, reads SAVISQKPSRDICQRGTSLTIQCQVDSQVTMMFWYRQQPGQSLTLIATANQGSEATYESGFVIDKFPISRPNLTFSTLTVSNMSPEDSSIYLCSVAQGNQPQHFGDGTRLSIL.

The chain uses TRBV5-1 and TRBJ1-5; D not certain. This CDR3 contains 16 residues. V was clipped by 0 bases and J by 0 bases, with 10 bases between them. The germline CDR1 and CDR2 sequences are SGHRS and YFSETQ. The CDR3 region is CASSLGPGNSNQPQHF. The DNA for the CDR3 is TGCGCCAGCAGCTTGGGTCCAGGAAATAGCAATCAGCCCCAGCATTTT. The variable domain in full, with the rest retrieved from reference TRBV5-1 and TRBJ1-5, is KAGVTQTPRYLIKTRGQQVTLSCSPISGHRSVSWYQQTPGQGLQFLFEYFSETQRNKGNFPGRFSGRQFSNSRSEMNVSTLELGDSALYLCASSLGPGNSNQPQHFGDGTRLSIL.

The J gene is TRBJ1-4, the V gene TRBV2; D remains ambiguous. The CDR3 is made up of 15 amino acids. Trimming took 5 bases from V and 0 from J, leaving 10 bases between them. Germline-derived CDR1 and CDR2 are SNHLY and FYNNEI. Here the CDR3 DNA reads TGTGCCAGCAGTCTCCAGGTCGCAACTAATGAAAAACTGTTTTTT. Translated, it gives CASSLQVATNEKLFF.

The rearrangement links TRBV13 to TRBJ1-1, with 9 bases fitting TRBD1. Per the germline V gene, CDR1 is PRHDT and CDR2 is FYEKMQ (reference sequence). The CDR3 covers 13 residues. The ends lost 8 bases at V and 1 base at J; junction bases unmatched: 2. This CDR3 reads CASQQGANTEAFF. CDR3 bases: TGTGCCAGCCAACAGGGGGCGAACACTGAAGCTTTCTTT. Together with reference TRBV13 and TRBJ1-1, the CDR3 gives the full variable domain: AAGVIQSPRHLIKEKRETATLKCYPIPRHDTVYWYQQGPGQDPQFLISFYEKMQSDKGSIPDRFSAQQFSDYHSELNMSSLELGDSALYFCASQQGANTEAFFGQGTRLTVV.

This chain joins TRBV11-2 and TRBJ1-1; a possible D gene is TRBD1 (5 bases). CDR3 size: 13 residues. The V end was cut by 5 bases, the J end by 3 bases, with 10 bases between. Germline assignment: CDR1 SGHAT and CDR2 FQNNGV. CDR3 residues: CASSRTPYTEAFF. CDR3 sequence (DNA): TGTGCCAGCAGCCGGACACCCTACACTGAAGCTTTCTTT.

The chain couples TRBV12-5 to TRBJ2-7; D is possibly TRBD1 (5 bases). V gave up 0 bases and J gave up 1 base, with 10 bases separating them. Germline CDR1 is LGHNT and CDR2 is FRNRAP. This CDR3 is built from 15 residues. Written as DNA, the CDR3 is TGTGCTAGTGGTTTGGTACTTACAGGATCCTACGAGCAGTACTTC. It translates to CASGLVLTGSYEQYF.